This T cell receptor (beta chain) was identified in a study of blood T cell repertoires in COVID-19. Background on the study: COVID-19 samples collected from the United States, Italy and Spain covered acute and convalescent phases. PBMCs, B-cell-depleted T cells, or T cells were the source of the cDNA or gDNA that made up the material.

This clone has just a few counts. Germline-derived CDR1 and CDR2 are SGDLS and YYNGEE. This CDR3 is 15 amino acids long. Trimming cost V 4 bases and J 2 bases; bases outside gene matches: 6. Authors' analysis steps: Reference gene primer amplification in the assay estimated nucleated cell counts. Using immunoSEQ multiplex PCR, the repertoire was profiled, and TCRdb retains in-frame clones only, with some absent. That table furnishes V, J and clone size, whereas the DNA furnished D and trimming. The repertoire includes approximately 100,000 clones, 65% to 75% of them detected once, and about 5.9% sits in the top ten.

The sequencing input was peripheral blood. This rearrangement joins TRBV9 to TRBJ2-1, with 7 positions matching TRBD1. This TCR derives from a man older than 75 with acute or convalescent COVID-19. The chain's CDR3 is CASSPRDRPYNEQFF. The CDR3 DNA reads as TGTGCCAGCAGCCCACGGGACAGACCCTACAATGAGCAGTTCTTC.